These 4 T cell receptor beta chains were sequenced from one sample in a study of T cell responses to AZD1222 COVID-19 vaccine. Assay used: immunoSEQ multiplex PCR; TCRdb lists only in-frame clones, some missing. Of approximately 210,000 clones in the sample, approximately 94% are singletons; the top ten hold around 1.7%. The sequenced sample was peripheral blood, obtained 28 days after the second dose of the MenACWY control vaccine. The receptors derive from an adult who received the MenACWY meningococcal vaccine as a control.

This clone has a single count. V is TRBV11-2 and J is TRBJ2-3; 13 positions match TRBD2. The ends lost 3 bases at V and 4 bases at J; junction bases unmatched: 10. The CDR3 sequence is 18 residues long. Germline assignment: CDR1 SGHAT and CDR2 FQNNGV. For the CDR3, the DNA is TGTGCCAGCAGCTTCTCACCGGGACTAGCGGGAAGGCCAGATACGCAGTATTTT. This codes for CASSFSPGLAGRPDTQYF.

The chain has TRBV28 and TRBJ1-5; TRBD1 agrees at 8 bases. CDR3 length: 14 amino acids. V trimming: 7 bases; J trimming: 3 bases; junction bases outside the gene matches: 5. In germline, CDR1 is MDHEN, CDR2 SYDVKM. Here the CDR3 DNA reads TGTGCCAGCACGACAGGGGTCATCAATCAGCCCCAGCATTTT. It encodes CASTTGVINQPQHF.

This clone was observed a few times. J is TRBJ2-7 and V is TRBV4-1; unclear D gene. V was pared by 4 bases and J by 4 bases, with 14 bases between. Per germline, CDR1 MGHRA and CDR2 YSYEKL. The CDR3 length is 14 residues. The CDR3 reads CASSPLDQTYEQYF. The CDR3 nucleotides read TGCGCCAGCAGCCCCTTGGACCAGACTTACGAGCAGTACTTC.

The rearrangement uses TRBV19 and TRBJ1-5, with 9 bases aligning to TRBD1. CDR1 LNHDA and CDR2 SQIVND come from the germline V gene (reference sequence). V trimming: 5 bases; J trimming: 4 bases; junction bases outside the gene matches: 12. CDR3 size: 17 residues. For the CDR3, the DNA is TGTGCCAGTAGTTTTAGCGGGACAGGGACTTTTAATCAGCCCCAGCATTTT. This encodes CASSFSGTGTFNQPQHF. The full variable domain, its missing parts supplied by reference TRBV19 and TRBJ1-5, is DGGITQSPKYLFRKEGQNVTLSCEQNLNHDAMYWYRQDPGQGLRLIYYSQIVNDFQKGDIAEGYSVSREKKESFPLTVTSAQKNPTAFYLCASSFSGTGTFNQPQHFGDGTRLSIL.